This is a list of T cell receptor beta chains from one sample in a study of T-cell memory formation after mild COVID-19. MiXCR, applied by TCRdb to the 5' RACE reads, yields one record per CDR3 protein. The top ten hold around 28% of the sample, which has around 130,000 distinct CDR3 sequences, 13% to 15% seen once. Material for sequencing was PBMCs or a T cell subset sorted from them (not recorded which). The source is an adult woman who had mild COVID-19 (a few samples of this study predate the infection). Cell type and time point are not known. Both conserved end residues are part of each CDR3. D genes are given only for firm matches. Only part of the rows carry a size: once, few, many, or a class if the clone is expanded.

>TRBV4-3|TRBD2|TRBJ2-7|few
CASSRRLAGDEQYF
TGCGCCAGCAGCCGACGACTAGCGGGGGACGAGCAGTACTTC
>TRBV12-3/TRBV12-4|.|TRBJ2-7|few
CASSHSYSYEQYF
TGTGCCAGCAGTCATAGTTACTCCTACGAGCAGTACTTC
>TRBV12-3/TRBV12-4|.|TRBJ2-7|few
CASSDSSSYEQYF
TGTGCCAGCAGTGACAGTAGCTCCTACGAGCAGTACTTC
>TRBV27|.|TRBJ2-1|many
CASSIWGVQYNEQFF
TGTGCCAGCAGTATCTGGGGAGTACAGTACAATGAGCAGTTCTTC
>TRBV5-1|TRBD2|TRBJ2-3|once
CASSLERGGLDTQYF
TGCGCCAGCAGCTTGGAACGCGGGGGGTTAGATACGCAGTATTTT
>TRBV29-1|TRBD2|TRBJ2-3|.
CSGTGLAGFTSTDTQYF
TGCAGCGGGACGGGACTAGCGGGATTTACTAGCACAGATACGCAGTATTTT
>TRBV18|.|TRBJ2-2|few
CASSPEPANTGELFF
TGTGCCAGCTCACCAGAACCTGCGAACACCGGGGAGCTGTTTTTT
>TRBV9|.|TRBJ2-7|.
CASSVGGPDEQYF
TGTGCCAGCAGCGTAGGGGGGCCTGACGAGCAGTACTTC
>TRBV4-1|.|TRBJ1-5|few
CASSRTAGSNQPQHF
TGCGCCAGCAGCCGGACCGCGGGGAGCAATCAGCCCCAGCATTTT
>TRBV9|TRBD1|TRBJ2-2|.
CASSTGTGAMNTGELFF
TGTGCCAGCAGCACCGGGACAGGGGCGATGAACACCGGGGAGCTGTTTTTT
>TRBV7-8|TRBD2|TRBJ2-5|.
CASSLVPAGAGKETQYF
TGTGCCAGCAGCTTAGTACCAGCGGGGGCCGGTAAAGAGACCCAGTACTTC
>TRBV7-9|.|TRBJ2-4|.
CSSSLAWGDIQYF
TGTTCCAGCAGCTTAGCGTGGGGAGACATTCAGTACTTC
>TRBV12-3/TRBV12-4|.|TRBJ2-7|few
CASSPRDSARGEQYF
TGTGCCAGCAGTCCGCGGGACAGCGCTAGGGGAGAGCAGTACTTC
>TRBV30|.|TRBJ2-1|once
CAWSIAHEQFF
TGTGCCTGGAGTATAGCACATGAGCAGTTCTTC
>TRBV12-3/TRBV12-4|TRBD1|TRBJ1-2|.
CASSLNRGRRGGYTF
TGTGCCAGCAGTCTCAACAGGGGGCGGAGGGGTGGCTACACCTTC
>TRBV6-2/TRBV6-3|TRBD2|TRBJ2-7|few
CASSGTSGTSGSSSSYEQYF
TGTGCCAGCAGTGGTACTTCCGGGACTAGCGGGAGTAGTTCCTCCTACGAGCAGTACTTC
>TRBV6-2/TRBV6-3|.|TRBJ2-1|few
CASSRGKRNEQFF
TGTGCCAGCTCTAGAGGGAAGCGCAATGAGCAGTTCTTC
>TRBV6-4|TRBD2|TRBJ2-1|.
CASSTSGEYNEQFF
TGTGCCAGCAGCACTAGCGGGGAGTACAATGAGCAGTTCTTC
>TRBV10-3|.|TRBJ2-7|.
CAIMGTPGYEQYF
TGTGCCATCATGGGCACTCCGGGCTACGAGCAGTACTTC
>TRBV29-1|TRBD1|TRBJ2-7|.
CSVVDRGYEQYF
TGCAGCGTTGTGGACAGGGGATACGAGCAGTACTTC
>TRBV9|TRBD2|TRBJ2-1|many
CASSPRLAGLDEQFF
TGTGCCAGCAGCCCCAGACTAGCGGGGCTTGATGAGCAGTTCTTC
>TRBV6-6|TRBD1|TRBJ2-2|many
CASSWPGTGFPNTGELFF
TGTGCCAGCAGTTGGCCAGGGACAGGCTTCCCGAACACCGGGGAGCTGTTTTTT
>TRBV12-3/TRBV12-4|.|TRBJ1-1|.
CASSLASNSYTEAFF
TGTGCCAGCAGTTTAGCGAGTAACAGCTACACTGAAGCTTTCTTT
>TRBV15|.|TRBJ1-5|.
CATTDLSNQPQHF
TGTGCCACCACAGATCTGAGCAATCAGCCCCAGCATTTT
>TRBV29-1|.|TRBJ2-7|.
CSVESGNRPYEQYF
TGCAGCGTTGAGTCGGGAAACAGACCTTACGAGCAGTACTTC
>TRBV9|TRBD1|TRBJ1-4|few
CASSPNPGQINEKLFF
TGTGCCAGCAGCCCTAACCCGGGACAGATTAATGAAAAACTGTTTTTT
>TRBV29-1|TRBD1|TRBJ2-7|many
CSVPGTGRREQYF
TGCAGCGTCCCCGGGACAGGGCGACGTGAGCAGTACTTC
>TRBV9|.|TRBJ1-1|.
CASSVDLEDSGAFF
TGTGCCAGCAGCGTAGATCTCGAAGACAGCGGAGCTTTCTTT
>TRBV30|.|TRBJ2-1|few
CAWTPVRTVARSYNEQFF
TGTGCCTGGACCCCCGTGAGGACAGTCGCCCGCTCCTACAATGAGCAGTTCTTC
>TRBV4-1|.|TRBJ1-1|.
CASSHGGGDTEAFF
TGCGCCAGCAGCCACGGAGGGGGAGACACTGAAGCTTTCTTT
>TRBV5-1|.|TRBJ1-2|.
CASSPEGGNYGYTF
TGCGCCAGCAGCCCGGAGGGCGGTAACTATGGCTACACCTTC
>TRBV5-1|TRBD2|TRBJ2-3|few
CASSLIGGGAWDTQYF
TGCGCCAGCAGCTTGATTGGCGGGGGGGCCTGGGATACGCAGTATTTT
>TRBV4-1|.|TRBJ2-3|few
CASSYRAGTDTQYF
TGCGCCAGCAGCTATCGGGCCGGGACAGATACGCAGTATTTT
>TRBV9|TRBD2|TRBJ2-2|.
CASSVEIRVPSGRCELFF
TGTGCCAGCAGCGTAGAGATCCGGGTCCCTAGCGGGAGATGTGAGCTGTTTTTT
>TRBV7-9|TRBD2|TRBJ2-2|few
CASSLSSSGKGGGELFF
TGTGCCAGCAGCTTAAGCTCGAGCGGGAAAGGCGGCGGGGAGCTGTTTTTT
>TRBV11-2|.|TRBJ2-1|.
CASSLRAGEQFF
TGTGCCAGCAGCTTACGTGCTGGTGAGCAGTTCTTC
>TRBV7-8|.|TRBJ2-7|.
CASSPTRSFGGTTYEQYF
TGTGCCAGCAGCCCTACCCGTTCCTTCGGCGGGACGACCTACGAGCAGTACTTC
>TRBV20-1|.|TRBJ1-5|few
CSARDPGYSNQPQHF
TGCAGTGCTAGAGACCCGGGTTACAGCAATCAGCCCCAGCATTTT
>TRBV7-6|TRBD2|TRBJ2-1|.
CASSLPGGGLAYNEQFF
TGTGCCAGCAGCCTACCCGGGGGGGGACTAGCCTACAATGAGCAGTTCTTC
>TRBV7-3|TRBD1|TRBJ2-2|.
CASSLLDRVFTGELFF
TGTGCCAGCAGCTTATTGGACAGGGTGTTCACCGGGGAGCTGTTTTTT
>TRBV4-1|.|TRBJ2-1|many
CASSQELTGNEQFF
TGCGCCAGCAGCCAAGAGTTGACAGGCAATGAGCAGTTCTTC